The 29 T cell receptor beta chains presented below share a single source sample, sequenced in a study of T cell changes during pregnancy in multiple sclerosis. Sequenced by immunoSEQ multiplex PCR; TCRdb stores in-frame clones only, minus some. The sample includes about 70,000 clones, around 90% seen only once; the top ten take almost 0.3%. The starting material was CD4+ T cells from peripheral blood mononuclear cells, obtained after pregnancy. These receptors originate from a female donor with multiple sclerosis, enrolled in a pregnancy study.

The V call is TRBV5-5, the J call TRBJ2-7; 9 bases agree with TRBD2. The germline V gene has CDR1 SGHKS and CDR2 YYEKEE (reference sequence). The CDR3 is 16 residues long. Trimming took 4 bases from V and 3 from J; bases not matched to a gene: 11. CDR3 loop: CASSPFVASGNYEQYF. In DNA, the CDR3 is TGTGCCAGCAGCCCGTTTGTAGCTAGCGGGAACTACGAGCAGTACTTC.

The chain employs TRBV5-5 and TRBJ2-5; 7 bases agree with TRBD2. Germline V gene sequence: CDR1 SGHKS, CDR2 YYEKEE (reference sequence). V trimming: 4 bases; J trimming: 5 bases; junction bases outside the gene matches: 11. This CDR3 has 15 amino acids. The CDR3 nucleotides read TGTGCCAGCAGCCGTGGGATCGTGGGGGGGGAGACCCAGTACTTC. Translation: CASSRGIVGGETQYF.

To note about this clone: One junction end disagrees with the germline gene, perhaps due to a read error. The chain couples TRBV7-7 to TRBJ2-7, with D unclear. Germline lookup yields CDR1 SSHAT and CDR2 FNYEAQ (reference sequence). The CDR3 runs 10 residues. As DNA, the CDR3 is TGTGCCAGCAGCTTTTTCTCCGTTGACTTC. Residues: CASSFFSVDF.

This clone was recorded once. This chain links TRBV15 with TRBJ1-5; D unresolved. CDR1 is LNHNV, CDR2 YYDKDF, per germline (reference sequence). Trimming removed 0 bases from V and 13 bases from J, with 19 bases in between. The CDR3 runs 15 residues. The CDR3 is CATSRDPGGRNLQHF. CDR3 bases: TGTGCCACCAGCAGAGATCCTGGTGGGCGAAATCTGCAGCATTTT.

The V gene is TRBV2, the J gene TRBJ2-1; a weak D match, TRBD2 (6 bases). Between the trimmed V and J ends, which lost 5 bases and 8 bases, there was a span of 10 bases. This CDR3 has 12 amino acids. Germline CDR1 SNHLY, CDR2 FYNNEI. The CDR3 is CASSWDWDEQFF. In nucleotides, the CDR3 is TGTGCCAGCAGTTGGGACTGGGATGAGCAGTTCTTC.

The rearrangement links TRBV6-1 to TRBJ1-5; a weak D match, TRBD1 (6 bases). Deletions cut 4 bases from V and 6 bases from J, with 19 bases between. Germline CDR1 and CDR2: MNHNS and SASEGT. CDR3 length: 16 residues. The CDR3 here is CASSGEGGSVAQPQHF. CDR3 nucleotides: TGTGCCAGCAGTGGAGAGGGGGGGAGTGTTGCTCAGCCCCAGCATTTT.

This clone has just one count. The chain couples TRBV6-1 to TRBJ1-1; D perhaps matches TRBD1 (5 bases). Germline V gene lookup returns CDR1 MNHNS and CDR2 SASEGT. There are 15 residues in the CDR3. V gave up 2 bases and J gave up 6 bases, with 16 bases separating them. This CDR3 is CASSEPPGRGSEAFF. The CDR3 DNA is TGTGCCAGCAGTGAACCCCCGGGGCGGGGTTCTGAAGCTTTCTTT.

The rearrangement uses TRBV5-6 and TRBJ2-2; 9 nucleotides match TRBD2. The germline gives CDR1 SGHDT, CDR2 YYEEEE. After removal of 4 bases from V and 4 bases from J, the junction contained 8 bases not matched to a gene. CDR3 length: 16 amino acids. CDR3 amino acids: CASSEAGGPGTGELFF. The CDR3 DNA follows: TGTGCCAGCAGCGAGGCGGGGGGGCCCGGCACCGGGGAGCTGTTTTTT. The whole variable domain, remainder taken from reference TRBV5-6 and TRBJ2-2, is DAGVTQSPTHLIKTRGQQVTLRCSPKSGHDTVSWYQQALGQGPQFIFQYYEEEERQRGNFPDRFSGHQFPNYSSELNVNALLLGDSALYLCASSEAGGPGTGELFFGEGSRLTVL.

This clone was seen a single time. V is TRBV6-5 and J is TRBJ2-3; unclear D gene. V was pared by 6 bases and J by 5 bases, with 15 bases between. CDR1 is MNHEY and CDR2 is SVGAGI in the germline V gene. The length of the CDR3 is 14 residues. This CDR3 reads CASRRGTRVDTQYF. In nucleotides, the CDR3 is TGTGCCAGCAGACGCGGAACCCGGGTAGATACGCAGTATTTT.

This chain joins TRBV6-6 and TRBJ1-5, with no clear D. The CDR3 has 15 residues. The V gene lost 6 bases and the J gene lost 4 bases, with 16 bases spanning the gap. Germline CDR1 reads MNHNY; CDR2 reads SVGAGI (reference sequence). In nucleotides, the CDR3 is TGTGCCAGCAGATCAGAAATCGCGCGGAATCAGCCCCAGCATTTT. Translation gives CASRSEIARNQPQHF.

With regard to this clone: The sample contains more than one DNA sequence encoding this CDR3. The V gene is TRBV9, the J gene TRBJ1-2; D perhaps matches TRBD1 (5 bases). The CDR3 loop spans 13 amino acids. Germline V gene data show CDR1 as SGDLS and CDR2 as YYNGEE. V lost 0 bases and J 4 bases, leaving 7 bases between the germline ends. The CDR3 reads CASSVETGYGYTF. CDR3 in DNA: TGTGCCAGCAGCGTAGAAACAGGCTATGGCTACACCTTC.

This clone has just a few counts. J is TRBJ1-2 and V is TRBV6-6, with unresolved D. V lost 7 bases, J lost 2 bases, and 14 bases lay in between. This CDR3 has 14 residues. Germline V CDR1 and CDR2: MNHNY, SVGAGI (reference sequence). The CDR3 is CASNQDSQNYGYTF. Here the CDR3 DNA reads TGTGCCAGCAACCAGGACTCCCAGAACTATGGCTACACCTTC.

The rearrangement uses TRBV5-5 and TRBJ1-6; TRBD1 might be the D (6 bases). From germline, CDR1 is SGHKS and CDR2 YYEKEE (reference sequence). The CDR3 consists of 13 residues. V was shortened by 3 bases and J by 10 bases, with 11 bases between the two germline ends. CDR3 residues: CASSYAGESPLHF. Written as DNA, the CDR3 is TGTGCCAGCAGCTACGCAGGGGAATCACCCCTCCACTTT.

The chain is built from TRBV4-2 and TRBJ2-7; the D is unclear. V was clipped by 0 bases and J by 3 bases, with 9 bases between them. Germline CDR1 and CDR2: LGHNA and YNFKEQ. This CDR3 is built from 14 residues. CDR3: CASSQDIADYEQYF. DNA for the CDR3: TGTGCCAGCAGCCAAGACATAGCAGACTACGAGCAGTACTTC.

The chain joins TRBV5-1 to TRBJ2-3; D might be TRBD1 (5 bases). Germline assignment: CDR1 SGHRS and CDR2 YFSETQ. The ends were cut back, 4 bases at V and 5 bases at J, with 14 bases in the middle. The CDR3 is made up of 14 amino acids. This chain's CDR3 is CASSLSGYEDTQYF. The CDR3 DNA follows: TGCGCCAGCAGCCTTTCAGGGTATGAAGATACGCAGTATTTT. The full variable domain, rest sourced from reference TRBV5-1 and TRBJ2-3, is KAGVTQTPRYLIKTRGQQVTLSCSPISGHRSVSWYQQTPGQGLQFLFEYFSETQRNKGNFPGRFSGRQFSNSRSEMNVSTLELGDSALYLCASSLSGYEDTQYFGPGTRLTVL.

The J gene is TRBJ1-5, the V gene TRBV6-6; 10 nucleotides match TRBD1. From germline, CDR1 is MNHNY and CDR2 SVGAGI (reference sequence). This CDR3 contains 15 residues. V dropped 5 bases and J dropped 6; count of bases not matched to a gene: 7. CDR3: CASSPPTGGRQPQHF. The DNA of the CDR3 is TGTGCCAGCAGTCCCCCGACAGGGGGCCGTCAGCCCCAGCATTTT.

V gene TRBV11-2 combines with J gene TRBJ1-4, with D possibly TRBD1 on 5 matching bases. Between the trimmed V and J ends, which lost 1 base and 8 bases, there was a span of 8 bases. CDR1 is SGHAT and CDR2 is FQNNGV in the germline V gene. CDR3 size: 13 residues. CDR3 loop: CASSLGRGEKLFF. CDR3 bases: TGTGCCAGCAGCTTAGGGAGGGGAGAAAAACTGTTTTTT.

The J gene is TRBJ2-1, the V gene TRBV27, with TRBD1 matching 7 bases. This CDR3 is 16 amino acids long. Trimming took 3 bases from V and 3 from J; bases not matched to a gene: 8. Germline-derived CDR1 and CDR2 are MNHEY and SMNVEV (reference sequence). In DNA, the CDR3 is TGTGCCAGCAGTTTCCAGGACAGGAATAACTACAATGAGCAGTTCTTC. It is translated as CASSFQDRNNYNEQFF.

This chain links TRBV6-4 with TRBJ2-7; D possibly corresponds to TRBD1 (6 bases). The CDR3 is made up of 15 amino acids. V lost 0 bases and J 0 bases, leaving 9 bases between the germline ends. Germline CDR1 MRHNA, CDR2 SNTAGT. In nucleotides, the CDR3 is TGTGCCAGCAGTGACTCTTCAGGGGCCTCCTACGAGCAGTACTTC. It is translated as CASSDSSGASYEQYF.

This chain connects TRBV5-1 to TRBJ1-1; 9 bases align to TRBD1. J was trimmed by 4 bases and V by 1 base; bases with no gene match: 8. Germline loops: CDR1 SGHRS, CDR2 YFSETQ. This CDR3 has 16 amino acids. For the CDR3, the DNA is TGCGCCAGCAGCTTGCTCGGGACAGGGACGGGCACTGAAGCTTTCTTT. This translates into CASSLLGTGTGTEAFF.

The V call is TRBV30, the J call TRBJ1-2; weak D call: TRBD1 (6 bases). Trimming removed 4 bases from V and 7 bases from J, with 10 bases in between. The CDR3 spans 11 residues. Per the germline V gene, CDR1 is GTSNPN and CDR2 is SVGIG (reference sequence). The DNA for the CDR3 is TGTGCCTGGAACGACAGGCGTGGCTACACCTTC. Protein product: CAWNDRRGYTF.

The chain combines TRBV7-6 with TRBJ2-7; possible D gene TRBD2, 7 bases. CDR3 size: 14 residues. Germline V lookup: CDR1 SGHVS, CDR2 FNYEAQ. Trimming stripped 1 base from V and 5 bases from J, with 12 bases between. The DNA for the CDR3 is TGTGCCAGCAGCTTAGGAGGGGGGGGAGACGAGCAGTACTTC. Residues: CASSLGGGGDEQYF. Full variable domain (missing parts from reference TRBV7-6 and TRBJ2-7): GAGVSQSPRYKVTKRGQDVALRCDPISGHVSLYWYRQALGQGPEFLTYFNYEAQQDKSGLPNDRFSAERPEGSISTLTIQRTEQRDSAMYRCASSLGGGGDEQYFGPGTRLTVT.

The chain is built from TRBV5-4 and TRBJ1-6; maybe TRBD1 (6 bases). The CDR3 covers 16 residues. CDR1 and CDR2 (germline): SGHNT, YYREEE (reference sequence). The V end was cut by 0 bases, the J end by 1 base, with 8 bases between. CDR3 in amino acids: CASSLDRESYNSPLHF. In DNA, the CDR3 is TGTGCCAGCAGCTTGGACAGGGAATCCTATAATTCACCCCTCCACTTT. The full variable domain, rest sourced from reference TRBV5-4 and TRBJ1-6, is ETGVTQSPTHLIKTRGQQVTLRCSSQSGHNTVSWYQQALGQGPQFIFQYYREEENGRGNFPPRFSGLQFPNYSSELNVNALELDDSALYLCASSLDRESYNSPLHFGNGTRLTVT.

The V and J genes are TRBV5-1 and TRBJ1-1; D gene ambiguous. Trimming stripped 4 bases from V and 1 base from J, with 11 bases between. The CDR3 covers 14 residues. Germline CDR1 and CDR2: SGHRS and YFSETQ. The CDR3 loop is CASSPVGTNTEAFF. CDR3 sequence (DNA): TGCGCCAGCAGCCCCGTGGGCACGAACACTGAAGCTTTCTTT.

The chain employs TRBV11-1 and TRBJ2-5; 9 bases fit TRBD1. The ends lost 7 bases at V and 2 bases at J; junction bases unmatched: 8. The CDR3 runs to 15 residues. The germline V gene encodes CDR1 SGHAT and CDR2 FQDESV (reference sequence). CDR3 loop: CASTKQGALQETQYF. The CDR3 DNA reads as TGTGCCAGCACAAAACAGGGGGCCTTACAAGAGACCCAGTACTTC. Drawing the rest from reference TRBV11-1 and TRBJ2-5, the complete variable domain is EAEVAQSPRYKITEKSQAVAFWCDPISGHATLYWYRQILGQGPELLVQFQDESVVDDSQLPKDRFSAERLKGVDSTLKIQPAELGDSAMYLCASTKQGALQETQYFGPGTRLLVL.

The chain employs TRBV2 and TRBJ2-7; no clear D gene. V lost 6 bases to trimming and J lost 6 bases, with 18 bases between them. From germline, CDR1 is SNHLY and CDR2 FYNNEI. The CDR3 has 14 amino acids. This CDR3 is CASSALNGLREQYF. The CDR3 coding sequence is TGTGCCAGCAGCGCCCTGAACGGTCTCCGCGAGCAGTACTTC.

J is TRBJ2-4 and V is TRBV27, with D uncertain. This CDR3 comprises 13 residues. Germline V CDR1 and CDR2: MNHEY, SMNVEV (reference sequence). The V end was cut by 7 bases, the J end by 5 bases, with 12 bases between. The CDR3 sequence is CASKTPQENIQYF. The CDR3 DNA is TGTGCCAGCAAAACACCTCAAGAAAACATTCAGTACTTC.

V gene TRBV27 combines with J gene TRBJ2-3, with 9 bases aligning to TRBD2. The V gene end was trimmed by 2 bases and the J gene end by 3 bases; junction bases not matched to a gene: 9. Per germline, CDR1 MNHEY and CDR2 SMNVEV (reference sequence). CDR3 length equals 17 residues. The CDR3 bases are TGTGCCAGCAGTTTAATACGCGGGAGGGCCAGGACAGATACGCAGTATTTT. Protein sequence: CASSLIRGRARTDTQYF.

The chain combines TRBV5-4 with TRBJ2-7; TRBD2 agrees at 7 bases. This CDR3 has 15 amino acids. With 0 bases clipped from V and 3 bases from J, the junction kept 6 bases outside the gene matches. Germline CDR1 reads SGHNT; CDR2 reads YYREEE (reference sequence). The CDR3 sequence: CASSLGGLLSYEQYF. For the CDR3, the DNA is TGTGCCAGCAGCTTGGGGGGACTACTAAGCTACGAGCAGTACTTC. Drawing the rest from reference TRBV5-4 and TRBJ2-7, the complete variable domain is ETGVTQSPTHLIKTRGQQVTLRCSSQSGHNTVSWYQQALGQGPQFIFQYYREEENGRGNFPPRFSGLQFPNYSSELNVNALELDDSALYLCASSLGGLLSYEQYFGPGTRLTVT.